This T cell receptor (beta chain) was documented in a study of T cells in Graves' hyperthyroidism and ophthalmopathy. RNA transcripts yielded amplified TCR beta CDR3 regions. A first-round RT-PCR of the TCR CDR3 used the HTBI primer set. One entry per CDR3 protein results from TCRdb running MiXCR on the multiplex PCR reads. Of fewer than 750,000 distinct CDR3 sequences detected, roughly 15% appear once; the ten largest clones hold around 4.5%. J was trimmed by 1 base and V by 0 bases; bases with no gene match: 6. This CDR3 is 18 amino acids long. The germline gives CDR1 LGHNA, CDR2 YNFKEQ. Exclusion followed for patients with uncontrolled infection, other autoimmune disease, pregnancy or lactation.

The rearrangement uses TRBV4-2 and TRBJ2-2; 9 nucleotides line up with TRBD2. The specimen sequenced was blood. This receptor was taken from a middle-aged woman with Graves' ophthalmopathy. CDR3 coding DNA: TGTGCCAGCAGCCAAGATGGTAGCGGGAGTCTGAACACCGGGGAGCTGTTTTTT. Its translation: CASSQDGSGSLNTGELFF.